This T cell receptor (beta chain) was captured in a study of technical replicates of blood from several donors. The CDR3 spans 14 residues. Trimming stripped 2 bases from V and 0 bases from J, with 8 bases between. The germline gives CDR1 KGHSH, CDR2 LQKENI. The repertoire was sequenced with immunoSEQ multiplex PCR; TCRdb's copy has only in-frame clones and lacks some. The data show roughly 80,000 clones, around 90% seen once. Sequences were obtained from T cells isolated from PBMCs. This sequence originates from a human donor in good health. The rearrangement links TRBV18 to TRBJ2-7; D possibly corresponds to TRBD1 (6 bases). The CDR3 nucleotides are TGTGCCAGCTCACCAGGGACAAACTCCTACGAGCAGTACTTC. Its protein product is CASSPGTNSYEQYF. Full variable domain (rest looked up from reference TRBV18 and TRBJ2-7): NAGVMQNPRHLVRRRGQEARLRCSPMKGHSHVYWYRQLPEEGLKFMVYLQKENIIDESGMPKERFSAEFPKEGPSILRIQQVVRGDSAAYFCASSPGTNSYEQYFGPGTRLTVT.